This is a list of T cell receptor beta chains from one sample in a study of T cell responses to AZD1222 COVID-19 vaccine. Method: immunoSEQ multiplex PCR; TCRdb's copy keeps in-frame clones and lacks some. The data hold approximately 120,000 clones, with around 90% observed a single time. The specimen comprised peripheral blood, sampled on day 0 of MenACWY control vaccination. The receptors come from an adult in good health. CDR3s include the opening cysteine and the closing phenylalanine or tryptophan. The D gene is left open where the match is weak. Not every row has a clone size; where given, it reads once, few, many or a size class.

v_call	clone_size	d_call	j_call	cdr3_nt	cdr3_aa
TRBV11-1	NA	NA	TRBJ2-7	TGTGCCAGCAGCTTAGATCTATTCTCTTACGAGCAGTACTTC	CASSLDLFSYEQYF
TRBV4-2	NA	TRBD1	TRBJ1-2	TGTGCCAGCAGCCAAGACGGCAGGGGGCCATCGGGAGGCTACACCTTC	CASSQDGRGPSGGYTF
TRBV3-1/TRBV3-2	NA	NA	TRBJ2-3	TGTGCCAGCAGCCAAGAAAGGGGGGATCTTGCGGACCCGCAGTATTTT	CASSQERGDLADPQYF
TRBV5-1	NA	TRBD1	TRBJ1-1	TGCGCCAGCAGCTTGGGGACAGGGAACACTGAAGCTTTCTTT	CASSLGTGNTEAFF
TRBV7-2	NA	NA	TRBJ1-2	TGTGCCAGCAGCTTAGCAGGGGTGGGGTATGGCTACACCTTC	CASSLAGVGYGYTF
TRBV7-2	NA	TRBD1	TRBJ1-2	TGTGCCAGCAGCTCCCGACAGGGGTCTCGGCAGGGCTACACCTTC	CASSSRQGSRQGYTF
TRBV5-1	NA	TRBD2	TRBJ2-3	TGCGCCAGCAGCCAAATGCCGGGACAGGGGACTAGCGGGAGGGCCGATACGCAGTATTTT	CASSQMPGQGTSGRADTQYF
TRBV4-3	once	NA	TRBJ2-3	TGCGCCAGCAGCCAAGATCGGGGGTTCACAGATACGCAGTATTTT	CASSQDRGFTDTQYF
TRBV24-1	NA	TRBD2	TRBJ2-1	TGTGCCACCAGTGATTTAGGGACTAACAACAATGAGCAGTTCTTC	CATSDLGTNNNEQFF
TRBV4-2	NA	NA	TRBJ1-2	TGTGCCAGCAGCCAAGTTGGGGGGGGCTACACCTTC	CASSQVGGGYTF
TRBV6-2/TRBV6-3	NA	TRBD1	TRBJ1-6	TGTGCCAGCAGTTACCCGCCCCGGGACAGCTCCTATAATTCACCCCTCCACTTT	CASSYPPRDSSYNSPLHF
TRBV27	NA	NA	TRBJ1-5	TGTGCCAGCAGCGTTGGGGGGAATCAGCCCCAGCATTTT	CASSVGGNQPQHF
TRBV11-3	NA	NA	TRBJ2-3	TGTGCCAGCAGCCACTCGGGGGGCGTGGCAGATACGCAGTATTTT	CASSHSGGVADTQYF
TRBV2	NA	TRBD1	TRBJ1-5	TGTGCCAGCCTCCGGGACAGAGGTCAGCCCCAGCATTTT	CASLRDRGQPQHF
TRBV12-3/TRBV12-4	NA	NA	TRBJ1-2	TGTGCCAGCAGTCCGAACTACCTATATGGCTACACCTTC	CASSPNYLYGYTF
TRBV27	NA	NA	TRBJ1-1	TGTGCCAGCAGTTTTATTGCTCACACTGAAGCTTTCTTT	CASSFIAHTEAFF
TRBV6-2/TRBV6-3	NA	TRBD2	TRBJ2-1	TGTGCCAGCAGTGGGAGCGGGGGGGCCTACAATGAGCAGTTCTTC	CASSGSGGAYNEQFF
TRBV6-6	once	NA	TRBJ1-3	TGTGCCAGCAGTTACTCGGCGGGGTACTCTGGAAACACCATATATTTT	CASSYSAGYSGNTIYF
TRBV7-2	NA	NA	TRBJ2-5	TGTGCCAGCAGCTTAGAAGGGGGGCAAAAGACCCAGTACTTC	CASSLEGGQKTQYF
TRBV6-5	NA	NA	TRBJ2-7	TGTGCCAGCACCGAATCAGGGGCGAGCGAGCAGTACTTC	CASTESGASEQYF